These 21 T cell receptor beta chains were all obtained from the same sample, sequenced in a study of T cells in Graves' hyperthyroidism and ophthalmopathy. The investigators amplified TCR beta CDR3 regions from RNA transcripts. Initially, a first-round RT-PCR of the TCR CDR3 employed the HTBI primer set. Using its own MiXCR run on the multiplex PCR reads, TCRdb lists one record per CDR3 protein. This sample yields a few hundred thousand distinct CDR3 sequences, of which roughly 16% are seen a single time; around 3.5% belongs to the top ten. Sequencing was carried out using blood. These receptors were taken from a woman in her thirties or forties with Graves' ophthalmopathy.

Concerning this clonotype itself: Its ends do not fully match the called genes, so a read error is possible. V is TRBV5-1 and J is TRBJ2-1; D remains unclear. The CDR3 length is 15 residues. Germline lookup yields CDR1 SGHRS and CDR2 YFSETQ. CDR3 sequence: CASSYGTYSYNGQFF. The DNA of the CDR3 is TGCGCCAGCAGTTATGGAACGTATAGTTACAATGGGCAGTTCTTC.

This clonotype was recorded a few times. The chain links TRBV6-1 to TRBJ2-2; D perhaps matches TRBD2 (6 bases). CDR3 length equals 16 residues. V lost 5 bases and J 5 bases, leaving 18 bases between the germline ends. Germline lookup yields CDR1 MNHNS and CDR2 SASEGT. The CDR3 DNA reads TGTGCCAGCAGTCCCTACGGGGGAGCTGGGACCGGGGAGCTGTTTTTT. This sequence encodes CASSPYGGAGTGELFF.

The chain couples TRBV19 to TRBJ2-1; 11 nucleotides line up with TRBD2. The junction had 16 bases not matched to a gene; V was cut back by 3 bases and J by 9 bases. Germline-derived CDR1 and CDR2 are LNHDA and SQIVND (reference sequence). This CDR3 has 18 residues. The CDR3 DNA follows: TGTGCCAGTAGTATGTATGCGGTACTAGCGGGAGTTAACGGTGAGCAGTTCTTC. As protein: CASSMYAVLAGVNGEQFF.

This chain links TRBV20-1 with TRBJ2-3; D not certain. CDR1 is DFQATT, CDR2 SNEGSKA, per germline (reference sequence). The CDR3 extends over 12 amino acids. With 5 bases removed from V and 4 bases from J, the gap between germline ends came to 10 bases. For the CDR3, the DNA is TGCAGTGCTCAGAGGTGGGCAGATACGCAGTATTTT. Its translation is CSAQRWADTQYF.

This clonotype has at least ten counts. The chain links TRBV12-3 or TRBV12-4 to TRBJ1-1, with D perhaps matching TRBD1 (6 bases). The length of the CDR3 is 14 residues. V shed 8 bases and J shed 4 bases, with 17 bases lying between them. Here the CDR3 DNA reads TGTGCCAGCGTGTACAGGGCTTTGGGCACTGAAGCTTTCTTT. Translation gives CASVYRALGTEAFF.

This clonotype was recorded a few times. The chain combines TRBV12-3 or TRBV12-4 with TRBJ1-2, with D tentatively TRBD1 (5 bases). The CDR3 totals 13 residues. Trimming left V 6 bases short and J 3 bases short, with 11 bases between. Written as DNA, the CDR3 is TGTGCCAGCAGCCTGGGGGTGGACTATGGCTACACCTTC. Amino acids: CASSLGVDYGYTF.

This clonotype was picked up many times. The chain combines TRBV28 with TRBJ2-5, with TRBD2 matching over 11 bases. Trimming at V came to 5 bases and at J to 6 bases, leaving 8 bases not matched to a gene. Germline CDR1 is MDHEN and CDR2 is SYDVKM. This CDR3 region has 15 residues. The chain's CDR3 is CASSPATSGRKTQYF. CDR3 coding DNA: TGTGCCAGCAGTCCTGCCACTAGCGGGAGAAAGACCCAGTACTTC.

Ten or more counts support this clonotype. The chain recombines TRBV7-3 with TRBJ2-7; 9 bases line up with TRBD1. After removal of 5 bases from V and 0 bases from J, the junction contained 5 bases not matched to a gene. Germline CDR1 SGHTA, CDR2 FQGTGA. The CDR3 sequence is 15 residues long. The CDR3 loop is CASSMGQGSSYEQYF. Written as DNA, the CDR3 is TGTGCCAGCAGCATGGGACAGGGAAGCTCCTACGAGCAGTACTTC. Together with reference TRBV7-3 and TRBJ2-7, the CDR3 gives the full variable domain: GAGVSQTPSNKVTEKGKYVELRCDPISGHTALYWYRQSLGQGPEFLIYFQGTGAADDSGLPNDRFFAVRPEGSVSTLKIQRTERGDSAVYLCASSMGQGSSYEQYFGPGTRLTVT.

This clonotype was counted only a few times. The V and J genes are TRBV7-8 and TRBJ1-6; 9 bases are shared with TRBD1. Per germline, CDR1 SGHVS and CDR2 FQNEAQ. The CDR3 length is 15 residues. V dropped 5 bases and J dropped 10; count of bases not matched to a gene: 9. In DNA, the CDR3 is TGTGCCAGCAGCATAGTGACAGGGGGAGGCTCACCCCTCCACTTT. It yields the protein CASSIVTGGGSPLHF.

This clonotype was detected many times. The rearrangement links TRBV3-1 to TRBJ1-5, with TRBD1 as a possible D gene (5 bases). V lost 3 bases, J lost 7 bases, and 10 bases lay in between. This CDR3 has 13 residues. Germline V lookup: CDR1 LGHDT, CDR2 YNNKEL (reference sequence). CDR3 coding DNA: TGTGCCAGCAGCCACTTCCCAGGGCAGCCCCAGCATTTT. Translating gives CASSHFPGQPQHF.

This clonotype was seen repeatedly, ten times or more. V is TRBV5-8 and J is TRBJ2-5; the match to TRBD1 covers 7 bases. The junction had 8 bases not matched to a gene; V was cut back by 1 base and J by 2 bases. The CDR3 has 16 residues. CDR1 is SGHTS and CDR2 is YDEGEE in the germline V gene. CDR3 sequence reads: CASSLRRGKLQETQYF. The CDR3 bases are TGTGCCAGCAGCTTGCGCAGGGGGAAGTTACAAGAGACCCAGTACTTC.

At least ten counts were recorded for this clonotype. The rearrangement links TRBV11-2 to TRBJ2-3; D may be TRBD2 (6 bases). Germline assignment: CDR1 SGHAT and CDR2 FQNNGV. The CDR3 length is 14 residues. Trimming pared 2 bases from V and 5 bases from J, leaving 11 bases between. CDR3 residues: CASSLRPSVDTQYF. The CDR3 coding sequence is TGTGCCAGCAGCTTACGTCCTAGCGTAGATACGCAGTATTTT.

This clonotype has a count of ten or more. CDR3 sequence (DNA): TGTGCCAGCAGTTTGTCGAGGGGTTACACTGAAGCTTTCTTT. Translated, it gives CASSLSRGYTEAFF. The V gene is TRBV12-3 or TRBV12-4, the J gene TRBJ1-1; D possibly corresponds to TRBD1 (5 bases). Trimming stripped 3 bases from V and 3 bases from J, with 11 bases between. The length of the CDR3 is 14 residues.

The V gene is TRBV12-3 or TRBV12-4, the J gene TRBJ1-2; D is undetermined. V was trimmed by 6 bases and J by 5 bases, leaving 10 bases between them. The CDR3 length is 12 residues. CDR3 nucleotides: TGTGCCAGCAGCGGGTCGACGTATGGCTACACCTTC. Protein: CASSGSTYGYTF.

This clonotype showed up many times. The chain recombines TRBV28 with TRBJ1-5; D is unresolved. The germline V gene has CDR1 MDHEN and CDR2 SYDVKM. Trimming removed 8 bases at V and 8 bases at J, with 19 bases between. The CDR3 has 14 amino acids. CDR3 DNA: TGTGCCAGCCAGCGTCGGGTCCCTGGGAAGCCCCAGCATTTT. Its translation: CASQRRVPGKPQHF.

With respect to this clonotype: This may stem from a read error, because a much larger clone lies one nucleotide away. The chain employs TRBV27 and TRBJ2-3; TRBD2 matches 9 bases. Germline V CDR1 and CDR2: MNHEY, SMNVEV (reference sequence). This CDR3 spans 16 amino acids. J gave up 8 bases and V 2 bases, and 11 bases lay outside the gene matches. The CDR3 DNA reads TGTGCCAGCAGTTTAATCTCGGCGGGAGGGAGAGGTACGCAGTATTTT. Protein sequence: CASSLISAGGRGTQYF.

The V call is TRBV19, the J call TRBJ2-5; TRBD1 aligns across 7 bases. Germline lookup yields CDR1 LNHDA and CDR2 SQIVND (reference sequence). The CDR3 contains 14 residues. The V gene end was trimmed by 4 bases and the J gene end by 5 bases; junction bases not matched to a gene: 7. The CDR3 loop is CASSTSRGFETQYF. The DNA of the CDR3 is TGTGCCAGTAGTACCTCCAGGGGGTTCGAGACCCAGTACTTC.

This clonotype was recorded only once. The rearrangement uses TRBV7-9 and TRBJ1-6; D gene uncertain. The V end was cut by 4 bases, the J end by 12 bases, with 13 bases between. Germline values: CDR1 SEHNR, CDR2 FQNEAQ (reference sequence). The length of the CDR3 is 13 residues. The CDR3 protein is CASSSVGVGPLHF. DNA for the CDR3: TGTGCCAGCAGCTCGGTCGGGGTCGGACCCCTCCACTTT.

V gene TRBV19 combines with J gene TRBJ1-1; 8 bases align to TRBD1. The CDR3 spans 15 residues. Germline assignment: CDR1 LNHDA and CDR2 SQIVND (reference sequence). V lost 6 bases and J lost 5; bases outside the gene matches: 11. CDR3 sequence: CASSPENRGWTEAFF. CDR3 nucleotide sequence: TGTGCCAGTAGCCCGGAAAACAGGGGGTGGACTGAAGCTTTCTTT.

This clonotype occurred many times. V usage is TRBV3-1 and J usage is TRBJ1-2; no clear D gene. Germline CDR1 and CDR2: LGHDT and YNNKEL (reference sequence). The ends were cut back, 4 bases at V and 7 bases at J, with 13 bases in the middle. The CDR3 has 13 residues. CDR3 protein: CASSPDGHSGYTF. CDR3 nucleotide sequence: TGTGCCAGCAGCCCGGACGGCCATAGTGGCTACACCTTC. Full variable domain (outside the CDR3, taken from reference TRBV3-1 and TRBJ1-2): DTAVSQTPKYLVTQMGNDKSIKCEQNLGHDTMYWYKQDSKKFLKIMFSYNNKELIINETVPNRFSPKSPDKAHLNLHINSLELGDSAVYFCASSPDGHSGYTFGSGTRLTVV.

This clonotype was recorded many times. The gene calls are TRBV12-3 or TRBV12-4 and TRBJ2-1, with D uncertain. The V and J ends lost 7 bases and 3 bases respectively, with 10 bases between them. This CDR3 contains 13 residues. CDR3 sequence reads: CASTGFFYNEQFF. As DNA, the CDR3 is TGTGCCAGCACTGGTTTTTTCTACAATGAGCAGTTCTTC.